One and the same sample provided the 3 T cell receptor beta chains below, sequenced in a study of CD8 T cells in ankylosing spondylitis. A single record per CDR3 protein comes from TCRdb applying MiXCR to the 5' RACE reads. The table shows about 240,000 distinct CDR3 sequences, with 8% to 9.5% occurring only once. Input material: blood, either unsorted or a sorted T cell fraction (not recorded which). These receptors came from a male donor with ankylosing spondylitis or in good health (not recorded which).

This clonotype was counted many times. This chain uses TRBV5-1 with TRBJ2-7; 8 bases match TRBD2. The germline V gene has CDR1 SGHRS and CDR2 YFSETQ. This CDR3 contains 14 residues. Unmatched junction bases numbered 7, after V lost 2 bases and J lost 6 bases. CDR3 coding DNA: TGCGCCAGCAGCTTTGGGACTAGGGATACCGAGCAGTACTTC. Translating gives CASSFGTRDTEQYF.

This clonotype has a handful of counts. The chain carries TRBV12-3 or TRBV12-4 and TRBJ2-1, with D possibly being TRBD1 or TRBD2 (5 bases each). V was trimmed by 3 bases and J by 9 bases, leaving 12 bases between them. This CDR3 region has 13 residues. CDR3 amino acids: CASSFEGGGEQFF. For the CDR3, the DNA is TGTGCCAGCAGTTTTGAGGGTGGGGGTGAGCAGTTCTTC.

This clonotype was found a few times. The chain recombines TRBV5-1 with TRBJ2-7; D is ambiguous. Germline V gene lookup returns CDR1 SGHRS and CDR2 YFSETQ. The germline V and J ends were trimmed by 6 bases and 1 base, with 17 bases remaining between them. The CDR3 loop spans 15 amino acids. CDR3 sequence: CASKVGFDGSYEQYF. The CDR3 DNA follows: TGCGCCAGCAAGGTGGGGTTCGACGGTTCCTACGAGCAGTACTTC. Full variable domain (remainder filled in from reference TRBV5-1 and TRBJ2-7): KAGVTQTPRYLIKTRGQQVTLSCSPISGHRSVSWYQQTPGQGLQFLFEYFSETQRNKGNFPGRFSGRQFSNSRSEMNVSTLELGDSALYLCASKVGFDGSYEQYFGPGTRLTVT.